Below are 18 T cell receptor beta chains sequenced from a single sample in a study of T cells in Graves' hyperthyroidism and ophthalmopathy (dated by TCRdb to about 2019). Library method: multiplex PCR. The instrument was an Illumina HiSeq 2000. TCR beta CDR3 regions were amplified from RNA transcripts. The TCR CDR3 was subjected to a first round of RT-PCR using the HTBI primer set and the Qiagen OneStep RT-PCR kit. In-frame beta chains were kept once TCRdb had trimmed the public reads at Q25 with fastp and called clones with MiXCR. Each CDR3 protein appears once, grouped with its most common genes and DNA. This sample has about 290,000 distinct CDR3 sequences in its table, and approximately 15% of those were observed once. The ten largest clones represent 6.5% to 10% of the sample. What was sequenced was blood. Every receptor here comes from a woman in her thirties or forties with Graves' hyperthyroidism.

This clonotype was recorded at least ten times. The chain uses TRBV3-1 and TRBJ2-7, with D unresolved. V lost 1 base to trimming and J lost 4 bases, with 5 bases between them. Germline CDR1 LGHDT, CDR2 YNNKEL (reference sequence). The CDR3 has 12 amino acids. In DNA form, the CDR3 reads TGTGCCAGCAGCCAAGTAGAATACGAGCAGTACTTC. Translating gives CASSQVEYEQYF.

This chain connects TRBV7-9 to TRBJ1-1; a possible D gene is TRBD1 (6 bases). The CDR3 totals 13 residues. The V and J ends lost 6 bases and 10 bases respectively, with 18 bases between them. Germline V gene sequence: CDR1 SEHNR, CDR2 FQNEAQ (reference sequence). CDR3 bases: TGTGCCAGCAGACCCTTAGCGGGGGCGGGAGCTTTCTTT. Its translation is CASRPLAGAGAFF.

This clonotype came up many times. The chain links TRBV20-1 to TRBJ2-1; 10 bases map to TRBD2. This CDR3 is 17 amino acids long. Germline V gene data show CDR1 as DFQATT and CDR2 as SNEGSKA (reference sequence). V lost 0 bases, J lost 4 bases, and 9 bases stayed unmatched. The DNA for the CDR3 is TGCAGTGCTAGAGACGCCTCGAGCGGGAGGGCATACAATGAGCAGTTCTTC. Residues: CSARDASSGRAYNEQFF.

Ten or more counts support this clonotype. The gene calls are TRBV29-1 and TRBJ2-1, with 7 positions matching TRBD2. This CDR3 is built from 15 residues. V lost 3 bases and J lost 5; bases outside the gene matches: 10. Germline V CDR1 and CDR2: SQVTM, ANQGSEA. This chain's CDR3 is CSVEFPGGRDNEQFF. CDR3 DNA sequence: TGCAGCGTTGAGTTCCCGGGAGGTCGGGACAATGAGCAGTTCTTC.

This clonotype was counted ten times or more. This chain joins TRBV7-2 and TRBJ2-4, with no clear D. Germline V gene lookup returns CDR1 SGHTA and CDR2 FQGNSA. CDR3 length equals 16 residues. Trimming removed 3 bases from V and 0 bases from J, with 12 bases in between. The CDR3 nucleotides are TGTGCCAGCAGCTTGTCGCCTACTCTAGCCAAAAACATTCAGTACTTC. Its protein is CASSLSPTLAKNIQYF.

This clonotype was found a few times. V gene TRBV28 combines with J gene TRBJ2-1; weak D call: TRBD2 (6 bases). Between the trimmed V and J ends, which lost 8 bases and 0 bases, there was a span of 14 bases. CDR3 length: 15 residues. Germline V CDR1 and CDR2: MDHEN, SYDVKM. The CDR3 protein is CASRKGGPSYNEQFF. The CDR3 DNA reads TGTGCCAGCCGCAAGGGAGGACCCTCCTACAATGAGCAGTTCTTC.

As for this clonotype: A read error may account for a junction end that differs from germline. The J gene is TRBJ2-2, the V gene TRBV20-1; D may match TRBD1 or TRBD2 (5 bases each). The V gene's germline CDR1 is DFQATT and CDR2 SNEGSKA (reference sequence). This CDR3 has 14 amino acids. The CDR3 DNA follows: TGCAGTGCTAGAGAGCAAACCGGGGCCAGGGAACTGTTTTTT. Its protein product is CSAREQTGARELFF.

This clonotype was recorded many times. CDR3 nucleotides: TGCAGTGCTAGAGAGTGGGGGGCCGCCAAAAACATTCAGTACTTC. Protein product: CSAREWGAAKNIQYF. The J gene is TRBJ2-4, the V gene TRBV20-1; D is perhaps TRBD1 or TRBD2 (6 bases each). From germline, CDR1 is DFQATT and CDR2 SNEGSKA (reference sequence). There are 15 residues in the CDR3. The V end lost 0 bases, the J end lost 1 base, and 10 bases lay between the germline ends.

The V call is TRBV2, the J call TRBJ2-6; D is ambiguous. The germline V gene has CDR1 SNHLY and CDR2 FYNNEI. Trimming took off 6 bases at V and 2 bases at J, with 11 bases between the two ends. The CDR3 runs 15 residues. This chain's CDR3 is CASSPTRTGANVLTF. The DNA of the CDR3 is TGTGCCAGCAGCCCTACGAGGACTGGGGCCAACGTCCTGACTTTC.

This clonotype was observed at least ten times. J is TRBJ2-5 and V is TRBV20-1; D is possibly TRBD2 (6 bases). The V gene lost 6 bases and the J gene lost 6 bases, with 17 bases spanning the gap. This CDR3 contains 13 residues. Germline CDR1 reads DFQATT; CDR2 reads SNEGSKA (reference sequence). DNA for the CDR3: TGCAGTGCCCCCGGGACTTTCGGACAGACCCAGTACTTC. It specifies CSAPGTFGQTQYF.

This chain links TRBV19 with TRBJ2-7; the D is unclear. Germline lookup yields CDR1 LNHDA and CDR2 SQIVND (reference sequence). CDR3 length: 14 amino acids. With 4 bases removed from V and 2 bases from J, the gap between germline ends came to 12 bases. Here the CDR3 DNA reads TGTGCCAGTAGTACGAACCTACAAACCTACGAGCAGTACTTC. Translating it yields CASSTNLQTYEQYF.

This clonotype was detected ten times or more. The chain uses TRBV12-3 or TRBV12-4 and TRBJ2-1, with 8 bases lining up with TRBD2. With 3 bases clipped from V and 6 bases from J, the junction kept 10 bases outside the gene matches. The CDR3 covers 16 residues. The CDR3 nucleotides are TGTGCCAGCAGTTTCCCAAACGGGAGGGCCCGCAATGAGCAGTTCTTC. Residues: CASSFPNGRARNEQFF.

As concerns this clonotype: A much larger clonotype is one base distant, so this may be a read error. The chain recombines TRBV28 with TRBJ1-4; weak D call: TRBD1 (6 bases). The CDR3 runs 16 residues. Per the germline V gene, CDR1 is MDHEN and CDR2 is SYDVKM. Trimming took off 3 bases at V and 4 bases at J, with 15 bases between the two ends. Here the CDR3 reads CASSFPTGKFNEKLFF. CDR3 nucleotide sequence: TGTGCCAGCAGTTTTCCCACAGGGAAATTTAATGAAAAACTGTTTTTT.

The CDR3 reads CASSQGAAGGTEAFF. The CDR3 bases are TGTGCCAGCAGCCAAGGGGCAGCAGGGGGCACTGAAGCTTTCTTT. The genes are TRBV3-1 and TRBJ1-1; TRBD1 agrees at 7 bases. Germline V gives CDR1 LGHDT, CDR2 YNNKEL (reference sequence). V was pared by 1 base and J by 4 bases, with 6 bases of the junction left unmatched. This CDR3 spans 15 amino acids.

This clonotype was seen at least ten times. CDR3 amino acids: CSALGLAGGSGTDTQYF. The CDR3 coding sequence is TGCAGCGCCCTGGGACTAGCGGGGGGATCGGGAACAGATACGCAGTATTTT. V usage is TRBV29-1 and J usage is TRBJ2-3; 15 nucleotides match TRBD2. The CDR3 is 17 residues long. The V and J ends lost 7 bases and 3 bases, in that order; junction bases with no gene match: 11. The germline V gene encodes CDR1 SQVTM and CDR2 ANQGSEA.

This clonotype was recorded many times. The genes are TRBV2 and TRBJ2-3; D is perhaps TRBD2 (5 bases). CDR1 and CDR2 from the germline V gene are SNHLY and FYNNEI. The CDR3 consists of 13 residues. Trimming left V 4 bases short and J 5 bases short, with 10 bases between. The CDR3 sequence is CASSAGNVDTQYF. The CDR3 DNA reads TGTGCCAGCAGTGCCGGGAACGTAGATACGCAGTATTTT.

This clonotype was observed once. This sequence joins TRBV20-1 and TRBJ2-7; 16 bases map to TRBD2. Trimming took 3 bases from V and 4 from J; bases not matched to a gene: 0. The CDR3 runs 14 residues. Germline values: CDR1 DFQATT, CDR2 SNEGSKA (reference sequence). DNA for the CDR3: TGCAGTGCTAGGGGACTAGCGGGAGGGTACGAGCAGTACTTC. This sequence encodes CSARGLAGGYEQYF.

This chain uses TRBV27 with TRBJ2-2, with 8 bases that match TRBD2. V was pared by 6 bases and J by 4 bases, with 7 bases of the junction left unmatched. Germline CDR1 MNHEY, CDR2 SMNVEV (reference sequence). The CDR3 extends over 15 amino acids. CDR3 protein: CASSPLAGFTGELFF. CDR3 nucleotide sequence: TGTGCCAGCAGCCCTCTAGCGGGCTTCACCGGGGAGCTGTTTTTT.